Below, 27 T cell receptor beta chains from the same sample are listed, as sequenced in a study of blood T cell repertoires in COVID-19. Profiled with immunoSEQ multiplex PCR; TCRdb holds only in-frame clones, not every one. The profile covers 70,000 to 100,000 clones, with 88% appearing a single time and 45% taken by the ten largest. What was sequenced was peripheral blood. These receptor sequences come from a human donor in a cohort sampled during active COVID-19.

V gene TRBV5-1 combines with J gene TRBJ2-3; 9 bases match TRBD2. CDR1 and CDR2 from the germline V gene are SGHRS and YFSETQ. With 4 bases clipped from V and 4 bases from J, the junction kept 7 bases outside the gene matches. The CDR3 is made up of 15 amino acids. The CDR3 reads CASSLGTSMSDTQYF. DNA of the CDR3: TGCGCCAGCAGCCTCGGGACTAGCATGTCAGATACGCAGTATTTT.

CDR3 amino acids: CASSQDPQGYRAGELFF. CDR3 in DNA: TGTGCCAGCAGCCAAGATCCACAGGGGTATAGGGCCGGGGAGCTGTTTTTT. The gene calls are TRBV4-2 and TRBJ2-2, with 7 bases lining up with TRBD1. Germline lookup yields CDR1 LGHNA and CDR2 YNFKEQ. With V trimmed by 0 bases and J by 6 bases, 10 bases remained unmatched. This CDR3 has 17 residues.

This sequence joins TRBV5-1 and TRBJ2-7; 9 bases map to TRBD1. With V trimmed by 0 bases and J by 6 bases, 7 bases remained unmatched. This CDR3 has 15 amino acids. Per germline, CDR1 SGHRS and CDR2 YFSETQ. The CDR3: CASSLVGDRDSEQYF. The CDR3 bases are TGCGCCAGCAGCTTGGTTGGGGACAGGGATAGCGAGCAGTACTTC. Variable domain in full (rest from reference TRBV5-1 and TRBJ2-7): KAGVTQTPRYLIKTRGQQVTLSCSPISGHRSVSWYQQTPGQGLQFLFEYFSETQRNKGNFPGRFSGRQFSNSRSEMNVSTLELGDSALYLCASSLVGDRDSEQYFGPGTRLTVT.

This chain links TRBV19 with TRBJ2-1; D possibly corresponds to TRBD2 (5 bases). The CDR3 runs to 13 residues. The germline CDR1 and CDR2 sequences are LNHDA and SQIVND (reference sequence). With 6 bases removed from V and 8 bases from J, the gap between germline ends came to 14 bases. In DNA form, the CDR3 reads TGTGCCAGTAGAGTAGCGTCTCTCGATGAGCAGTTCTTC. It encodes CASRVASLDEQFF.

Ten or more counts support this clone. The J gene is TRBJ1-5, the V gene TRBV5-5; unclear D gene. The CDR3 sequence is 14 residues long. V lost 2 bases to trimming and J lost 2 bases, with 8 bases between them. Looked up from germline, CDR1 is SGHKS and CDR2 is YYEKEE (reference sequence). DNA of the CDR3: TGTGCCAGCAGCTTACTTGGAGGCAATCAGCCCCAGCATTTT. The encoded protein is CASSLLGGNQPQHF. Supplemented by reference TRBV5-5 and TRBJ1-5, the full variable domain reads DAGVTQSPTHLIKTRGQQVTLRCSPISGHKSVSWYQQVLGQGPQFIFQYYEKEERGRGNFPDRFSARQFPNYSSELNVNALLLGDSALYLCASSLLGGNQPQHFGDGTRLSIL.

The chain recombines TRBV3-1 (or the pseudogene TRBV3-2) with TRBJ1-1, with 7 bases lining up with TRBD1. V dropped 4 bases and J dropped 3; count of bases not matched to a gene: 11. Germline V gives CDR1 LGHDT, CDR2 YNNKEL (reference sequence). This CDR3 spans 16 amino acids. CDR3 sequence (DNA): TGTGCCAGCAGCCTCAAGGGGGCAGGGTTTGACACTGAAGCTTTCTTT. Its translation is CASSLKGAGFDTEAFF.

The sample holds one count of this clone. The CDR3 sequence: CASSSLAGRTGELFF. The CDR3 DNA sequence: TGTGCCAGCAGCTCACTAGCAGGGCGCACCGGGGAGCTGTTTTTT. This rearrangement joins TRBV7-3 to TRBJ2-2; perhaps TRBD2 as D (6 bases). Germline V CDR1 and CDR2: SGHTA, FQGTGA. The CDR3 is 15 residues long. Trimming left V 4 bases short and J 4 bases short, with 13 bases between.

The rearrangement links TRBV13 to TRBJ2-1, with TRBD2 matching 11 bases. V lost 1 base to trimming and J lost 0 bases; unmatched junction nucleotides: 5. The CDR3 length is 18 residues. Germline CDR1 reads PRHDT; CDR2 reads FYEKMQ (reference sequence). The CDR3 DNA sequence: TGTGCCAGCAGCTTAGTAGGGACTAGCGGATACTCCTACAATGAGCAGTTCTTC. Translating it yields CASSLVGTSGYSYNEQFF. The full variable domain, in which reference TRBV13 and TRBJ2-1 provide the parts outside the CDR3, is AAGVIQSPRHLIKEKRETATLKCYPIPRHDTVYWYQQGPGQDPQFLISFYEKMQSDKGSIPDRFSAQQFSDYHSELNMSSLELGDSALYFCASSLVGTSGYSYNEQFFGPGTRLTVL.

V gene TRBV5-1 combines with J gene TRBJ2-1; TRBD1 agrees at 9 bases. With 4 bases clipped from V and 3 bases from J, the junction kept 2 bases outside the gene matches. Germline CDR1 and CDR2: SGHRS and YFSETQ. There are 14 residues in the CDR3. The CDR3 sequence: CASSAGQGYNEQFF. Here the CDR3 DNA reads TGCGCCAGCAGCGCGGGACAGGGCTACAATGAGCAGTTCTTC.

The J gene is TRBJ1-2, the V gene TRBV5-1, with D possibly being TRBD1 (5 bases). CDR1 SGHRS and CDR2 YFSETQ come from the germline V gene. Trimming pared 0 bases from V and 3 bases from J, leaving 15 bases between. The CDR3 loop spans 16 amino acids. The DNA for the CDR3 is TGCGCCAGCAGCTTGGAGATGGGGGAGGGGTACTATGGCTACACCTTC. Its protein is CASSLEMGEGYYGYTF.

The V call is TRBV3-1 (or the pseudogene TRBV3-2), the J call TRBJ2-5; no firm D call. V gave up 5 bases and J gave up 5 bases, with 18 bases separating them. CDR1 is LGHDT, CDR2 YNNKEL, per germline (reference sequence). The CDR3 totals 15 residues. The CDR3 DNA is TGTGCCAGCAGCAATCCTATTCCCATCTCTGAGACCCAGTACTTC. Its protein product is CASSNPIPISETQYF.

The V and J genes are TRBV28 and TRBJ2-1; 8 bases are shared with TRBD2. The CDR3 runs 18 residues. V trimming: 4 bases; J trimming: 5 bases; junction bases outside the gene matches: 16. From germline, CDR1 is MDHEN and CDR2 SYDVKM. The CDR3 bases are TGTGCCAGCAGTTCCGGGTTAGCGGGAAAAAAGCACAACAATGAGCAGTTCTTC. It encodes CASSSGLAGKKHNNEQFF.

This chain connects TRBV11-3 to TRBJ1-1; 7 bases are a match to TRBD1. With 5 bases clipped from V and 5 bases from J, the junction kept 5 bases outside the gene matches. The V gene's germline CDR1 is SGHNT and CDR2 YENEEA. CDR3 size: 13 residues. The chain's CDR3 is CASSKTGVTEAFF. For the CDR3, the DNA is TGTGCCAGCAGCAAAACAGGGGTTACTGAAGCTTTCTTT.

V is TRBV27 and J is TRBJ1-2, with D maybe TRBD1 (6 bases). The CDR3 extends over 12 amino acids. Germline-derived CDR1 and CDR2 are MNHEY and SMNVEV (reference sequence). Trimming left V 5 bases short and J 8 bases short, with 12 bases between. CDR3 loop: CASSTGQKGYTF. CDR3 coding DNA: TGTGCCAGCAGTACAGGACAGAAGGGCTACACCTTC.

The V and J genes are TRBV5-6 and TRBJ1-2, with TRBD1 identical over 9 bases. V was pared by 6 bases and J by 8 bases, with 14 bases of the junction left unmatched. Germline CDR1 is SGHDT and CDR2 is YYEEEE. This CDR3 spans 15 amino acids. In DNA form, the CDR3 reads TGTGCCAGCACCATAGGGACAGGGAGGTTTGGAGGCTACACCTTC. Its protein is CASTIGTGRFGGYTF.

The chain is built from TRBV6-5 and TRBJ1-1, with a weak D call TRBD1 (5 bases). Trimming cost V 2 bases and J 6 bases, with 13 bases left between them. Germline assignment: CDR1 MNHEY and CDR2 SVGAGI. The CDR3 length is 14 residues. Written as DNA, the CDR3 is TGTGCCAGCAGTTACCTGGAAGGGGAGGCTGAAGCTTTCTTT. Its protein is CASSYLEGEAEAFF.

CDR3: CASSPVAEYEQYF. As DNA, the CDR3 is TGTGCCAGCTCACCGGTGGCGGAATACGAGCAGTACTTC. V usage is TRBV18 and J usage is TRBJ2-7; D not certain. There are 13 residues in the CDR3. Germline loops: CDR1 KGHSH, CDR2 LQKENI. The V end lost 3 bases, the J end lost 4 bases, and 10 bases lay between the germline ends.

The chain is built from TRBV18 and TRBJ1-5; D is perhaps TRBD1 (6 bases). Trimming cost V 6 bases and J 0 bases, with 18 bases left between them. This CDR3 contains 17 residues. Germline values: CDR1 KGHSH, CDR2 LQKENI. The CDR3 loop reads CASSLLTGKNSNQPQHF. DNA of the CDR3: TGTGCCAGCTCGCTACTAACAGGGAAGAATAGCAATCAGCCCCAGCATTTT.

This clone was recorded once. V is TRBV7-8 and J is TRBJ2-3; D call uncertain. Germline-derived CDR1 and CDR2 are SGHVS and FQNEAQ. V was shortened by 3 bases and J by 9 bases, with 16 bases between the two germline ends. CDR3 length equals 14 residues. CDR3 DNA sequence: TGTGCCAGCAGCTTGAGCGCAACGGCGTTGACGCAGTATTTT. Protein product: CASSLSATALTQYF.

The chain links TRBV30 to TRBJ2-3; perhaps TRBD1 as D (6 bases). The CDR3 loop spans 14 amino acids. CDR1 is GTSNPN, CDR2 SVGIG, per germline (reference sequence). V lost 1 base, J lost 3 bases, and 11 bases lay in between. The CDR3 sequence: CAWSAQGMTDTQYF. The CDR3 DNA reads as TGTGCCTGGAGTGCCCAGGGGATGACAGATACGCAGTATTTT.

This clone has just one count. An end of the junction differs from the germline gene, which may be a read error. V usage is TRBV7-7 and J usage is TRBJ2-2, with TRBD1 matching 7 bases. The CDR3 is 16 amino acids. CDR1 SSHAT and CDR2 FNYEAQ come from the germline V gene (reference sequence). CDR3 in amino acids: CASNDRERACWGELFF. The CDR3 DNA is TGTGCTAGCAACGACAGGGAAAGGGCCTGTTGGGGGGAGCTGTTTTTT. Full variable domain (rest looked up from reference TRBV7-7 and TRBJ2-2): GAGVSQSPRYKVTKRGQDVTLRCDPISSHATLYWYQQALGQGPEFLTYFNYEAQPDKSGLPSDRFSAERPEGSISTLTIQRTEQRDSAMYRCASNDRERACWGELFFGEGSRLTVL.

As DNA, the CDR3 is TGTGCCAGCAGTCCAAACCCCGGGGTCACAGATACGCAGTATTTT. Translation: CASSPNPGVTDTQYF. The V and J genes are TRBV27 and TRBJ2-3; perhaps TRBD2 as D (5 bases). This CDR3 has 15 residues. Germline CDR1 and CDR2: MNHEY and SMNVEV (reference sequence). Trimming left V 5 bases short and J 2 bases short, with 14 bases between.

In this sample, this clone turned up a few times. V usage is TRBV15 and J usage is TRBJ2-2, with TRBD1 matching 8 bases. After removal of 1 base from V and 1 base from J, the junction contained 2 bases not matched to a gene. The CDR3 runs 16 residues. CDR1 and CDR2 from the germline V gene are LNHNV and YYDKDF (reference sequence). DNA of the CDR3: TGTGCCACCAGCAGAGGCGACAGGGGGAACACCGGGGAGCTGTTTTTT. This gives the protein CATSRGDRGNTGELFF.

The genes are TRBV18 and TRBJ1-3, with D uncertain. Germline V lookup: CDR1 KGHSH, CDR2 LQKENI. The CDR3 spans 15 residues. V lost 0 bases, J lost 8 bases, and 14 bases lay in between. As DNA, the CDR3 is TGTGCCAGCTCACCACCGGAGGCTGATCGGGACACCATATATTTT. Translation gives CASSPPEADRDTIYF.

This chain links TRBV5-6 with TRBJ2-2, with TRBD2 as a possible D gene (5 bases). V lost 1 base to trimming and J lost 4 bases, with 14 bases between them. The CDR3 sequence is 16 residues long. Germline-derived CDR1 and CDR2 are SGHDT and YYEEEE. CDR3 bases: TGTGCCAGCAGCTTGTGGGCGACCGGAGGCACCGGGGAGCTGTTTTTT. Its protein is CASSLWATGGTGELFF.

The chain is built from TRBV5-4 and TRBJ1-6; TRBD1 aligns across 8 bases. V lost 4 bases, J lost 6 bases, and 3 bases stayed unmatched. Germline loops: CDR1 SGHNT, CDR2 YYREEE (reference sequence). This CDR3 contains 14 residues. CDR3 nucleotides: TGTGCCAGCAGCACAGACAGGGGTAATTCACCCCTCCACTTT. It specifies CASSTDRGNSPLHF.

This clone has a single count. The chain links TRBV12-3 or TRBV12-4 to TRBJ1-6; perhaps TRBD1 as D (5 bases). The CDR3 length is 12 residues. V lost 8 bases and J lost 9, with 11 bases in between. CDR3 nucleotide sequence: TGTGCCAGCCGAAGGGGAAGTTCACCCCTCCACTTT. It translates to CASRRGSSPLHF.